These 20 T cell receptor beta chains came from one sample sequenced in a study of lymphopenia after photon versus proton radiotherapy. Some clones are missing from TCRdb's copy, which holds only in-frame ones; the method was immunoSEQ multiplex PCR. The data contain approximately 170,000 clones, roughly nine tenths of them seen just once; the ten biggest clones take up around 5.1%. The sequencing used peripheral blood, collected from a patient treated with photon-based radiotherapy. These receptors all stem from a man in his fifties with gastric cancer.

The rearrangement uses TRBV29-1 and TRBJ2-2; 10 nucleotides match TRBD2. The CDR3 has 16 amino acids. V was clipped by 0 bases and J by 6 bases; unmatched bases: 7. CDR1 SQVTM and CDR2 ANQGSEA come from the germline V gene. DNA for the CDR3: TGCAGCGTTGAAGACGGACTAGCGGAGGGGGCCGGGGAGCTGTTTTTT. This translates into CSVEDGLAEGAGELFF.

This clone was found once. The chain couples TRBV27 to TRBJ2-2; 10 nucleotides line up with TRBD2. V shed 2 bases, J shed 6 bases, and the junction held 3 bases outside the gene matches. This CDR3 is 15 amino acids long. Looked up from germline, CDR1 is MNHEY and CDR2 is SMNVEV (reference sequence). CDR3 sequence (DNA): TGTGCCAGCAGTTTAGCTAGCGGGAGCCCCGGGGAGCTGTTTTTT. Translated, it gives CASSLASGSPGELFF.

The chain employs TRBV5-1 and TRBJ2-7; TRBD1 matches at 8 bases. J lost 5 bases, V lost 0 bases, and 4 bases had no gene match. Looked up from germline, CDR1 is SGHRS and CDR2 is YFSETQ. This CDR3 region has 14 residues. The CDR3 region is CASSLGQGANEQYF. In nucleotides, the CDR3 is TGCGCCAGCAGCTTGGGCCAGGGGGCGAACGAGCAGTACTTC.

The chain links TRBV7-9 to TRBJ2-5, with D maybe TRBD1 (7 bases). The CDR3 runs to 16 residues. Germline values: CDR1 SEHNR, CDR2 FQNEAQ (reference sequence). Between the trimmed V and J ends, which lost 5 bases and 0 bases, there was a span of 16 bases. The chain's CDR3 is CASSLQGGWYQETQYF. CDR3 in DNA: TGTGCCAGCAGCCTTCAGGGGGGATGGTACCAAGAGACCCAGTACTTC.

This rearrangement joins TRBV6-4 to TRBJ2-1; tentatively, D is TRBD2 (7 bases). The CDR3 sequence is 15 residues long. Germline CDR1 and CDR2: MRHNA and SNTAGT. The V gene lost 5 bases and the J gene lost 2 bases, with 13 bases spanning the gap. CDR3 DNA sequence: TGTGCCAGCAGTTTAGGGGGGGAACCCTACAATGAGCAGTTCTTC. Residues: CASSLGGEPYNEQFF.

This chain uses TRBV7-9 with TRBJ2-7, with 8 bases lining up with TRBD1. Germline V gene lookup returns CDR1 SEHNR and CDR2 FQNEAQ (reference sequence). This CDR3 has 14 amino acids. With 5 bases clipped from V and 7 bases from J, the junction kept 10 bases outside the gene matches. For the CDR3, the DNA is TGTGCCAGCAGCATCGGGACAGGCCAAAGAGAGCAGTACTTC. Residues: CASSIGTGQREQYF.

The genes are TRBV7-6 and TRBJ2-7, with TRBD1 as a possible D gene (6 bases). The CDR3 is 13 amino acids. The V gene's germline CDR1 is SGHVS and CDR2 FNYEAQ. V was shortened by 2 bases and J by 7 bases, with 12 bases between the two germline ends. CDR3 loop: CASSLIQGEEQYF. The CDR3, as DNA: TGTGCCAGCAGCTTAATACAGGGTGAGGAGCAGTACTTC. Supplemented by reference TRBV7-6 and TRBJ2-7, the full variable domain reads GAGVSQSPRYKVTKRGQDVALRCDPISGHVSLYWYRQALGQGPEFLTYFNYEAQQDKSGLPNDRFSAERPEGSISTLTIQRTEQRDSAMYRCASSLIQGEEQYFGPGTRLTVT.

The chain carries TRBV6-5 and TRBJ1-2, with 9 bases aligning to TRBD1. The V and J ends lost 6 bases and 4 bases, in that order; junction bases with no gene match: 9. The V gene's germline CDR1 is MNHEY and CDR2 SVGAGI. The length of the CDR3 is 15 residues. The CDR3 DNA is TGTGCCAGCAGCCGACCGGGACAGGGCACCTATGGCTACACCTTC. The encoded protein is CASSRPGQGTYGYTF.

The chain recombines TRBV2 with TRBJ1-1; D possibly corresponds to TRBD1 (6 bases). The CDR3 is 14 residues long. Trimming took 4 bases from V and 10 from J, leaving 19 bases between them. Per the germline V gene, CDR1 is SNHLY and CDR2 is FYNNEI. CDR3 coding DNA: TGTGCCAGCAGTGGGGGGGCGGGAGTCCTTAGAGCTTTCTTT. This sequence encodes CASSGGAGVLRAFF.

The CDR3 loop is CASSLASTGGHTEAFF. CDR3 DNA sequence: TGTGCCAGCAGCTTGGCCAGCACAGGGGGACACACTGAAGCTTTCTTT. This chain joins TRBV5-4 and TRBJ1-1; 8 bases fit TRBD1. V lost 0 bases, J lost 3 bases, and 7 bases stayed unmatched. CDR1 is SGHNT, CDR2 YYREEE, per germline (reference sequence). This CDR3 region has 16 residues.

This rearrangement joins TRBV19 to TRBJ2-2; tentatively, D is TRBD1 (6 bases). The CDR3 is 16 amino acids. Between the trimmed V and J ends, which lost 7 bases and 2 bases, there was a span of 17 bases. CDR1 and CDR2 (germline): LNHDA, SQIVND (reference sequence). CDR3 sequence: CASTSTGTHNTGELFF. CDR3 DNA sequence: TGTGCCAGTACCTCTACCGGGACACATAACACCGGGGAGCTGTTTTTT.

The rearrangement links TRBV1 to TRBJ1-1. TRBV1 is a pseudogene locus. CDR3 length equals 14 residues. The DNA of the CDR3 is TGCACCAGCAGCCTGGGTGAGTTCGTCCCTGAAGCTTTCTTT. Protein product: CTSSLGEFVPEAFF.

The V call is TRBV7-9, the J call TRBJ1-2; no definite D call. Germline loops: CDR1 SEHNR, CDR2 FQNEAQ (reference sequence). This CDR3 has 16 residues. Trimming took off 1 base at V and 0 bases at J, with 12 bases between the two ends. This CDR3 reads CASSLVAVSPNYGYTF. The CDR3 region has the DNA TGTGCCAGCAGCTTAGTGGCCGTGTCTCCTAACTATGGCTACACCTTC.

The V call is TRBV10-2, the J call TRBJ2-7; maybe TRBD2 (6 bases). CDR1 WSHSY and CDR2 SAAADI come from the germline V gene. V was pared by 4 bases and J by 1 base, with 11 bases between. The CDR3 extends over 14 amino acids. The CDR3 DNA follows: TGCGCCAGCAGTGCGGGGGTGCAGTCCTACGAGCAGTACTTC. Translated: CASSAGVQSYEQYF.

The J gene is TRBJ1-2, the V gene TRBV19, with a possible D match to TRBD1 (6 bases). Germline V lookup: CDR1 LNHDA, CDR2 SQIVND (reference sequence). The V and J ends lost 6 bases and 6 bases respectively, with 20 bases between them. This CDR3 region has 15 residues. The CDR3 protein is CASSTGTLAGDGYTF. Written as DNA, the CDR3 is TGTGCCAGTAGCACTGGGACCCTAGCAGGGGATGGCTACACCTTC.

The chain recombines TRBV19 with TRBJ1-5; 7 bases align to TRBD1. The CDR3 length is 14 residues. V lost 3 bases, J lost 3 bases, and 2 bases stayed unmatched. From germline, CDR1 is LNHDA and CDR2 SQIVND (reference sequence). Here the CDR3 DNA reads TGTGCCAGTAGTATGACAGGGATCAATCAGCCCCAGCATTTT. As protein: CASSMTGINQPQHF.

This clone has more than one count but fewer than ten. CDR3 sequence reads: CASSPRDSSAQFF. The CDR3 nucleotides read TGTGCCAGCAGCCCACGGGACTCCTCTGCGCAGTTCTTC. This chain links TRBV7-9 with TRBJ2-1, with D possibly being TRBD2 (6 bases). Trimming pared 5 bases from V and 12 bases from J, leaving 17 bases between. This CDR3 has 13 amino acids. Germline lookup yields CDR1 SEHNR and CDR2 FQNEAQ (reference sequence).

In this sample, this clone turned up a few times. The chain uses TRBV18 and TRBJ2-3, with D possibly being TRBD2 (6 bases). V gave up 0 bases and J gave up 9 bases, with 16 bases separating them. The CDR3 covers 15 residues. Germline V gives CDR1 KGHSH, CDR2 LQKENI. The CDR3 DNA reads TGTGCCAGCTCACCACCGGGAGGTGGGAAGGGGACGCAGTATTTT. This gives the protein CASSPPGGGKGTQYF. Using reference TRBV18 and TRBJ2-3 for the parts outside the CDR3, the full variable domain is NAGVMQNPRHLVRRRGQEARLRCSPMKGHSHVYWYRQLPEEGLKFMVYLQKENIIDESGMPKERFSAEFPKEGPSILRIQQVVRGDSAAYFCASSPPGGGKGTQYFGPGTRLTVL.

The chain carries TRBV19 and TRBJ2-1; a possible D gene is TRBD1 (5 bases). Germline V lookup: CDR1 LNHDA, CDR2 SQIVND (reference sequence). The length of the CDR3 is 17 residues. The V end lost 5 bases, the J end lost 1 base, and 18 bases lay between the germline ends. In DNA, the CDR3 is TGTGCCAGTAGTGTCACAGGTGCGGACCCTTCCTACAATGAGCAGTTCTTC. This codes for CASSVTGADPSYNEQFF.

The V gene is TRBV6-5, the J gene TRBJ2-1; D may be TRBD1 or TRBD2 (7 bases each). The CDR3 extends over 15 amino acids. With 0 bases removed from V and 8 bases from J, the gap between germline ends came to 14 bases. Germline lookup yields CDR1 MNHEY and CDR2 SVGAGI. The DNA of the CDR3 is TGTGCCAGCAGTTACTCGAACGGGGGGACAGATGAGCAGTTCTTC. This encodes CASSYSNGGTDEQFF.